These 29 T cell receptor beta chains came from one sample sequenced in a study of blood T cell repertoires in COVID-19. TCRdb keeps only in-frame clones here, not all; method: immunoSEQ multiplex PCR. Of about 200,000 clones listed, roughly 81% are singletons. The sequencing sample was made of peripheral blood. These receptors were taken from a woman of 80 years or more with acute or convalescent COVID-19.

This clone was seen a single time. The chain carries TRBV4-3 and TRBJ2-1; 8 bases map to TRBD2. Germline assignment: CDR1 LGHNA and CDR2 YSLEER. The length of the CDR3 is 18 residues. With V trimmed by 2 bases and J by 4 bases, 13 bases remained unmatched. The CDR3: CASSQRPPGLGPYNEQFF. Here the CDR3 DNA reads TGCGCCAGCAGCCAACGCCCCCCGGGACTAGGCCCATACAATGAGCAGTTCTTC.

J is TRBJ1-3 and V is TRBV3-1 (or the pseudogene TRBV3-2), with 7 bases matching TRBD1. The CDR3 runs 13 residues. Germline CDR1 reads LGHDT; CDR2 reads YNNKEL (reference sequence). V lost 5 bases to trimming and J lost 3 bases; unmatched junction nucleotides: 1. In DNA form, the CDR3 reads TGTGCCAGCAGCTACAGGGGTGGAAACACCATATATTTT. Translation: CASSYRGGNTIYF.

The chain recombines TRBV5-1 with TRBJ1-6; 7 positions agree with TRBD1. V gave up 4 bases and J gave up 10 bases; unmatched junction bases: 5. CDR1 SGHRS and CDR2 YFSETQ come from the germline V gene. CDR3 length: 13 residues. DNA of the CDR3: TGCGCCAGCAGCCCCGCGACAGGGTCACCCCTCCACTTT. Its translation is CASSPATGSPLHF.

This clone has just one count. The V gene is TRBV30, the J gene TRBJ1-1; D remains unclear. This CDR3 comprises 11 residues. V was pared by 8 bases and J by 3 bases, with 10 bases between. The V gene's germline CDR1 is GTSNPN and CDR2 SVGIG (reference sequence). The chain's CDR3 is CALSYYTEAFF. For the CDR3, the DNA is TGTGCCCTCTCCTATTACACTGAAGCTTTCTTT.

The gene calls are TRBV11-3 and TRBJ1-1; a possible D gene is TRBD1 (5 bases). V lost 5 bases and J lost 2, with 6 bases in between. CDR1 is SGHNT and CDR2 is YENEEA in the germline V gene. The CDR3 is 12 amino acids. Here the CDR3 DNA reads TGTGCCAGCAGCAGGGGCAACACTGAAGCTTTCTTT. Translating gives CASSRGNTEAFF.

V usage is TRBV5-1 and J usage is TRBJ2-1, with D tentatively TRBD1 (7 bases). Per germline, CDR1 SGHRS and CDR2 YFSETQ. There are 17 residues in the CDR3. Deletions cut 7 bases from V and 3 bases from J, with 23 bases between. CDR3 protein: CASHPGGGSSNYNEQFF. The CDR3 DNA follows: TGCGCCAGCCATCCTGGAGGGGGCAGCTCAAACTACAATGAGCAGTTCTTC.

The chain employs TRBV3-1 (or the pseudogene TRBV3-2) and TRBJ1-6, with D maybe TRBD1 (5 bases). V shed 1 base and J shed 8 bases, with 15 bases lying between them. Germline CDR1 is LGHDT and CDR2 is YNNKEL (reference sequence). This CDR3 has 16 amino acids. CDR3 region: CASSQGGPNTYSPLHF. DNA for the CDR3: TGTGCCAGCAGCCAAGGGGGCCCGAACACATATTCACCCCTCCACTTT.

The chain links TRBV7-2 to TRBJ1-5, with 7 nucleotides matching TRBD1. Germline CDR1 and CDR2: SGHTA and FQGNSA. Trimming removed 3 bases from V and 7 bases from J; junction bases left unmatched: 3. The CDR3 covers 13 residues. CDR3: CASSFQGGQPQHF. In nucleotides, the CDR3 is TGTGCCAGCAGCTTTCAGGGGGGACAGCCCCAGCATTTT.

The chain uses TRBV18 and TRBJ2-7; 11 bases align to TRBD2. The CDR3 contains 15 residues. Germline V gene data show CDR1 as KGHSH and CDR2 as LQKENI. The V gene end was trimmed by 6 bases and the J gene end by 3 bases; junction bases not matched to a gene: 7. The chain's CDR3 is CASSPLAGGGYEQYF. CDR3 DNA sequence: TGTGCCAGCTCTCCGCTAGCGGGAGGCGGCTACGAGCAGTACTTC.

The chain has TRBV14 and TRBJ1-1, with D possibly matching TRBD1 (6 bases). Germline CDR1 and CDR2: SGHDN and FVKESK. The CDR3 loop spans 16 amino acids. With 0 bases removed from V and 5 bases from J, the gap between germline ends came to 16 bases. Written as DNA, the CDR3 is TGTGCCAGCAGCCAAGAAGGAGGGGGGGCGCGGACTGAAGCTTTCTTT. Translation: CASSQEGGGARTEAFF.

This chain connects TRBV10-3 to TRBJ2-3, with 15 positions matching TRBD2. V gave up 6 bases and J gave up 4 bases; unmatched junction bases: 11. Per the germline V gene, CDR1 is ENHRY and CDR2 is SYGVKD. The CDR3 is made up of 18 amino acids. This CDR3 reads CAISRSGLAGGVADTQYF. The CDR3 DNA reads TGTGCCATCAGCCGCTCGGGACTAGCGGGAGGTGTGGCAGATACGCAGTATTTT.

The J gene is TRBJ2-3, the V gene TRBV19; 7 positions match TRBD1. Germline loops: CDR1 LNHDA, CDR2 SQIVND (reference sequence). The CDR3 runs 13 residues. The V and J ends lost 9 bases and 4 bases, in that order; junction bases with no gene match: 7. The DNA of the CDR3 is TGTGCCAGCCTGGGACAGATTGCAGATACGCAGTATTTT. Its translation: CASLGQIADTQYF.

This rearrangement joins TRBV10-3 to TRBJ2-5, with unresolved D. Germline values: CDR1 ENHRY, CDR2 SYGVKD. Trimming removed 4 bases at V and 0 bases at J, with 6 bases between. CDR3 size: 13 residues. This chain's CDR3 is CAISALHQETQYF. DNA for the CDR3: TGTGCCATCAGTGCCCTCCACCAAGAGACCCAGTACTTC.

The chain combines TRBV5-6 with TRBJ1-2, with TRBD1 as a possible D gene (5 bases). CDR1 and CDR2 (germline): SGHDT, YYEEEE. This CDR3 is 16 amino acids long. Trimming cost V 0 bases and J 4 bases, with 16 bases left between them. CDR3 sequence reads: CASSLDNRGGPYGYTF. As DNA, the CDR3 is TGTGCCAGCAGCTTGGATAATAGGGGAGGGCCCTATGGCTACACCTTC. The variable domain in full, with the rest retrieved from reference TRBV5-6 and TRBJ1-2, is DAGVTQSPTHLIKTRGQQVTLRCSPKSGHDTVSWYQQALGQGPQFIFQYYEEEERQRGNFPDRFSGHQFPNYSSELNVNALLLGDSALYLCASSLDNRGGPYGYTFGSGTRLTVV.

The chain combines TRBV19 with TRBJ2-1; 7 bases fit TRBD2. The V gene end was trimmed by 3 bases and the J gene end by 3 bases; junction bases not matched to a gene: 5. This CDR3 is built from 15 residues. The germline gives CDR1 LNHDA, CDR2 SQIVND (reference sequence). The CDR3 DNA reads as TGTGCCAGTAGTATGCGGGCGGGAGTCTACAATGAGCAGTTCTTC. Protein: CASSMRAGVYNEQFF.

The chain is built from TRBV20-1 and TRBJ1-1, with D possibly matching TRBD1 (5 bases). CDR1 is DFQATT, CDR2 SNEGSKA, per germline (reference sequence). V gave up 3 bases and J gave up 1 base, with 15 bases separating them. CDR3 length equals 15 residues. The CDR3 region has the DNA TGCAGTGCTAGTCGCGGGACCTTGGGGAACACTGAAGCTTTCTTT. Translating it yields CSASRGTLGNTEAFF.

The gene calls are TRBV3-1 (or the pseudogene TRBV3-2) and TRBJ1-4; D remains unclear. This CDR3 is 15 amino acids long. Germline lookup yields CDR1 LGHDT and CDR2 YNNKEL (reference sequence). V was pared by 2 bases and J by 5 bases, with 12 bases between. The DNA of the CDR3 is TGTGCCAGCAGCCAACGGGGTCTTCCGAATGAAAAACTGTTTTTT. As protein: CASSQRGLPNEKLFF.

The V call is TRBV4-1, the J call TRBJ2-1; unclear D gene. In germline, CDR1 is MGHRA, CDR2 YSYEKL. With 0 bases removed from V and 0 bases from J, the gap between germline ends came to 12 bases. This CDR3 is 17 amino acids long. CDR3 loop: CASSQEPSSSSYNEQFF. CDR3 sequence (DNA): TGCGCCAGCAGCCAAGAACCTTCTAGTAGCTCCTACAATGAGCAGTTCTTC.

This chain links TRBV19 with TRBJ1-2; unclear D gene. The V gene's germline CDR1 is LNHDA and CDR2 SQIVND (reference sequence). The germline V and J ends were trimmed by 1 base and 0 bases, with 18 bases remaining between them. The CDR3 spans 18 residues. The CDR3 loop reads CASSIAADFLEANYGYTF. In nucleotides, the CDR3 is TGTGCCAGTAGTATAGCCGCGGACTTCTTGGAGGCTAACTATGGCTACACCTTC.

CDR3 in DNA: TGTGCCACCAGTGATTCCCGCGAGGAGGGCTACACCTTC. This sequence encodes CATSDSREEGYTF. The rearrangement joins TRBV24-1 to TRBJ1-2; the D is unclear. The V gene lost 2 bases and the J gene lost 8 bases, with 11 bases spanning the gap. Looked up from germline, CDR1 is KGHDR and CDR2 is SFDVKD. This CDR3 spans 13 amino acids.

In regard to this clone: This sample also contains other DNA sequences that code for the same CDR3. The chain couples TRBV18 to TRBJ2-3; TRBD2 matches at 8 bases. This CDR3 region has 15 residues. J was trimmed by 0 bases and V by 3 bases; bases with no gene match: 2. Germline V gives CDR1 KGHSH, CDR2 LQKENI. CDR3 in amino acids: CASSPLAGSTDTQYF. CDR3 DNA sequence: TGTGCCAGCTCACCCCTAGCGGGCAGCACAGATACGCAGTATTTT.

V and J are TRBV25-1 and TRBJ2-5; the D is unclear. Trimming cost V 4 bases and J 3 bases, with 6 bases left between them. Germline assignment: CDR1 MGHDK and CDR2 SYGVNS. The CDR3 has 12 residues. The CDR3: CASSASEETQYF. CDR3 sequence (DNA): TGTGCCAGCAGTGCCTCGGAAGAGACCCAGTACTTC.

The rearrangement links TRBV29-1 to TRBJ2-7; tentatively, D is TRBD2 (5 bases). V lost 2 bases, J lost 5 bases, and 7 bases lay in between. Per the germline V gene, CDR1 is SQVTM and CDR2 is ANQGSEA. The CDR3 runs to 11 residues. CDR3 DNA: TGCAGCGTTGAAACGGGGAACGAGCAGTACTTC. The encoded protein is CSVETGNEQYF.

The V call is TRBV7-3, the J call TRBJ2-3, with 9 positions matching TRBD1. Per germline, CDR1 SGHTA and CDR2 FQGTGA. The CDR3 is made up of 17 amino acids. V was clipped by 4 bases and J by 2 bases; unmatched bases: 10. This CDR3 reads CASSSPTGGKFTDTQYF. The CDR3 DNA reads TGTGCCAGCAGCTCGCCTACAGGGGGCAAATTCACAGATACGCAGTATTTT. Looking up the rest from reference TRBV7-3 and TRBJ2-3 gives the full variable domain: GAGVSQTPSNKVTEKGKYVELRCDPISGHTALYWYRQSLGQGPEFLIYFQGTGAADDSGLPNDRFFAVRPEGSVSTLKIQRTERGDSAVYLCASSSPTGGKFTDTQYFGPGTRLTVL.

The chain employs TRBV7-8 and TRBJ1-1; 9 nucleotides line up with TRBD1. The CDR3 runs 17 residues. The V gene's germline CDR1 is SGHVS and CDR2 FQNEAQ. V was clipped by 5 bases and J by 4 bases; unmatched bases: 14. CDR3 coding DNA: TGTGCCAGCAGCACCTGGACCGGGACAGGGTTACGCACTGAAGCTTTCTTT. The encoded protein is CASSTWTGTGLRTEAFF.

CDR3 protein: CASSPTGPTEAFF. The DNA of the CDR3 is TGTGCCAGCTCACCGACAGGGCCAACTGAAGCTTTCTTT. The rearrangement joins TRBV18 to TRBJ1-1, with 7 nucleotides matching TRBD1. The germline V gene encodes CDR1 KGHSH and CDR2 LQKENI. The V segment lost 3 bases and the J segment 5 bases; nucleotides outside the gene matches: 3. The CDR3 runs 13 residues.

The CDR3 sequence: CAITQGQGDGYTF. CDR3 coding DNA: TGTGCCATCACCCAGGGTCAAGGAGATGGCTACACCTTC. The rearrangement uses TRBV10-3 and TRBJ1-2, with D maybe TRBD1 (5 bases). The germline V gene has CDR1 ENHRY and CDR2 SYGVKD. V lost 7 bases to trimming and J lost 6 bases, with 15 bases between them. The CDR3 is 13 residues long.

V and J are TRBV2 and TRBJ2-2; D is ambiguous. The CDR3 spans 14 residues. Per germline, CDR1 SNHLY and CDR2 FYNNEI. V was trimmed by 4 bases and J by 8 bases, leaving 14 bases between them. CDR3 amino acids: CASSVSQALGELFF. The CDR3 nucleotides read TGTGCCAGCAGTGTGTCCCAGGCGTTGGGGGAGCTGTTTTTT.

V and J are TRBV18 and TRBJ2-7; perhaps TRBD2 as D (6 bases). The V end lost 3 bases, the J end lost 3 bases, and 12 bases lay between the germline ends. Germline assignment: CDR1 KGHSH and CDR2 LQKENI. The CDR3 loop spans 14 amino acids. For the CDR3, the DNA is TGTGCCAGCTCACCGGGCGGCGGGAACTACGAGCAGTACTTC. Its protein is CASSPGGGNYEQYF. Drawing the rest from reference TRBV18 and TRBJ2-7, the complete variable domain is NAGVMQNPRHLVRRRGQEARLRCSPMKGHSHVYWYRQLPEEGLKFMVYLQKENIIDESGMPKERFSAEFPKEGPSILRIQQVVRGDSAAYFCASSPGGGNYEQYFGPGTRLTVT.